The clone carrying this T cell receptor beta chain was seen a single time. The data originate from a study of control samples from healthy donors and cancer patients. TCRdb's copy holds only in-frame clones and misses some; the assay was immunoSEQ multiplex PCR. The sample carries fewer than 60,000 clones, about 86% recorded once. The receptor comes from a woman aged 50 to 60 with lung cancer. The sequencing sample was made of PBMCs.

The CDR3 DNA follows: TGCGCCAGCAGCTTGAACTACCTGAACACTGAAGCTTTCTTT. Amino acid sequence: CASSLNYLNTEAFF. V is TRBV5-1 and J is TRBJ1-1; unclear D gene. Germline V gene lookup returns CDR1 SGHRS and CDR2 YFSETQ. Trimming stripped 1 base from V and 0 bases from J, with 7 bases between. This CDR3 region has 14 residues.